Shown below are 16 T cell receptor beta chains from a single sample sequenced in a study of beta chain features in type 1 diabetes (dated by TCRdb to between 2017 and 2018). What the study reported, not specific to this receptor: In all four CD4+ subsets, TCRB CDR3 length was moderately but significantly shorter in type 1 diabetes patients.

Receptor amplification or capture employed the immunoSEQ multiplex PCR assay. The entire isolated RNA was reverse transcribed using the High Capacity cDNA Reverse Transcription Kit, and thus expressed TCRB transcripts were sequenced. The source is immuneACCESS, and TCRdb retained only in-frame sequences with V and J called. Part of the clones is not carried over; for the studies checked, unresolved V genes explain less than half of this, and the remainder is unexplained. Present in this sample are approximately 57,000 clones, roughly 50% of which were seen just once. About 2.4% of the sample is held by the ten biggest clonotypes. Their specific antigens are unknown. Input material: Tregs from blood. What this sample's cell subset or site label stands for: regulatory CD4+ T cells. The receptors derive from a woman aged 40 to 50 with type 1 diabetes.

The chain combines TRBV5-5 with TRBJ1-1, with TRBD1 as a possible D gene (6 bases). This CDR3 has 15 residues. V was pared by 3 bases and J by 4 bases, with 16 bases between. The germline gives CDR1 SGHKS, CDR2 YYEKEE (reference sequence). The CDR3 DNA is TGTGCCAGCAGCTCCGGCAACAGGGAGTTCACTGAAGCTTTCTTT. Translation: CASSSGNREFTEAFF.

To note about this clone: Sequence at one end of the junction differs from germline and may be a read error. The chain has TRBV10-3 and TRBJ2-5, with D possibly TRBD1 on 5 matching bases. The germline CDR1 and CDR2 sequences are ENHRY and SYGVKD. CDR3 length: 13 amino acids. The CDR3: CASSEDTRASGYF. In DNA, the CDR3 is TGTGCCAGCAGTGAAGACACCAGGGCCTCAGGGTACTTC.

This rearrangement joins TRBV7-2 to TRBJ2-3, with 9 bases that match TRBD2. Losses at the gene ends were 3 bases for V and 2 bases for J; bases not matched to a gene: 3. Germline-derived CDR1 and CDR2 are SGHTA and FQGNSA. CDR3 length: 15 amino acids. CDR3 nucleotide sequence: TGTGCCAGCAGCTTCCGACTAGCGGACACAGATACGCAGTATTTT. Translated: CASSFRLADTDTQYF.

The chain recombines TRBV7-2 with TRBJ1-5; a weak D match, TRBD1 (6 bases). This CDR3 spans 13 amino acids. V lost 5 bases, J lost 4 bases, and 9 bases lay in between. Germline CDR1 reads SGHTA; CDR2 reads FQGNSA. The CDR3 DNA sequence: TGTGCCAGCAGCCCGGACAGAAATCAGCCCCAGCATTTT. Protein product: CASSPDRNQPQHF.

Only a few counts were recorded for this clone. The chain couples TRBV7-3 to TRBJ2-3; D unresolved. Trimming took 1 base from V and 1 from J, leaving 6 bases between them. The CDR3 runs 14 residues. The germline gives CDR1 SGHTA, CDR2 FQGTGA. The CDR3 reads CASSLSPGTDTQYF. The CDR3 coding sequence is TGTGCCAGCAGCTTAAGTCCGGGCACAGATACGCAGTATTTT. The full variable domain, completed using reference TRBV7-3 and TRBJ2-3, is GAGVSQTPSNKVTEKGKYVELRCDPISGHTALYWYRQSLGQGPEFLIYFQGTGAADDSGLPNDRFFAVRPEGSVSTLKIQRTERGDSAVYLCASSLSPGTDTQYFGPGTRLTVL.

The genes are TRBV5-4 and TRBJ1-1; D ambiguous. With 3 bases removed from V and 1 base from J, the gap between germline ends came to 19 bases. CDR1 and CDR2 (germline): SGHNT, YYREEE (reference sequence). This CDR3 region has 17 residues. This CDR3 is CASSSLTGAGRNTEAFF. The CDR3 DNA sequence: TGTGCCAGCAGCTCCCTGACGGGTGCTGGGAGGAACACTGAAGCTTTCTTT.

The V gene is TRBV7-9, the J gene TRBJ2-5; TRBD2 agrees at 7 bases. Germline V gene lookup returns CDR1 SEHNR and CDR2 FQNEAQ (reference sequence). J lost 1 base, V lost 1 base, and 3 bases had no gene match. This CDR3 has 15 residues. The CDR3 bases are TGTGCCAGCAGCTTAGGAAGGACTAGCCAAGAGACCCAGTACTTC. Translated, it gives CASSLGRTSQETQYF.

The chain links TRBV7-9 to TRBJ1-2, with TRBD1 matching 7 bases. The trim removed 1 base at V and 1 base at J, leaving 3 bases unmatched. The CDR3 sequence is 15 residues long. The germline V gene encodes CDR1 SEHNR and CDR2 FQNEAQ (reference sequence). CDR3 nucleotide sequence: TGTGCCAGCAGCTTAGGGACAGGAATTAACTATGGCTACACCTTC. Amino acid sequence: CASSLGTGINYGYTF.

The chain links TRBV7-2 to TRBJ2-7; 11 bases agree with TRBD2. This CDR3 has 16 amino acids. The V segment lost 5 bases and the J segment 3 bases; nucleotides outside the gene matches: 9. Germline V gene sequence: CDR1 SGHTA, CDR2 FQGNSA. CDR3 nucleotides: TGTGCCAGCAGCCGCCAAGGACTAGCGGGCTACTACGAGCAGTACTTC. Amino acid sequence: CASSRQGLAGYYEQYF.

The genes are TRBV4-2 and TRBJ1-6; TRBD1 might be the D (5 bases). The CDR3 runs 17 residues. The germline gives CDR1 LGHNA, CDR2 YNFKEQ. The germline V and J ends were trimmed by 1 base and 10 bases, with 20 bases remaining between them. This CDR3 reads CASSQALWAGRDSPLHF. CDR3 nucleotides: TGTGCCAGCAGCCAAGCGTTGTGGGCCGGGCGGGACTCACCCCTCCACTTT.

The CDR3 bases are TGTGCCAGCAGCCGAGGCTCTGGGGCCAACGTCCTGACTTTC. Translation gives CASSRGSGANVLTF. V usage is TRBV5-5 and J usage is TRBJ2-6; D gene unclear. The CDR3 totals 14 residues. V lost 4 bases and J lost 0, with 5 bases in between. The germline V gene has CDR1 SGHKS and CDR2 YYEKEE (reference sequence).

The chain carries TRBV7-3 and TRBJ2-2; tentative D call: TRBD1 (5 bases). Between the trimmed V and J ends, which lost 5 bases and 3 bases, there was a span of 10 bases. The CDR3 loop spans 14 amino acids. Germline V gene data show CDR1 as SGHTA and CDR2 as FQGTGA. CDR3: CASSPQVDTGELFF. CDR3 DNA sequence: TGTGCCAGCAGCCCACAGGTGGACACCGGGGAGCTGTTTTTT. Together with reference TRBV7-3 and TRBJ2-2, the CDR3 gives the full variable domain: GAGVSQTPSNKVTEKGKYVELRCDPISGHTALYWYRQSLGQGPEFLIYFQGTGAADDSGLPNDRFFAVRPEGSVSTLKIQRTERGDSAVYLCASSPQVDTGELFFGEGSRLTVL.

The CDR3: CASSLWSGTKYSGRAYNEQFF. In nucleotides, the CDR3 is TGTGCCAGCAGTTTATGGTCCGGGACAAAATATAGCGGGAGGGCCTACAATGAGCAGTTCTTC. The J gene is TRBJ2-1, the V gene TRBV28, with 11 bases that match TRBD2. After removal of 0 bases from V and 2 bases from J, the junction contained 15 bases not matched to a gene. Germline CDR1 is MDHEN and CDR2 is SYDVKM. The CDR3 is 21 amino acids.

The rearrangement links TRBV7-2 to TRBJ1-5; D remains ambiguous. This CDR3 is 12 amino acids long. V gave up 4 bases and J gave up 5 bases, with 6 bases separating them. Germline V gives CDR1 SGHTA, CDR2 FQGNSA. This chain's CDR3 is CASSSGYQPQHF. The CDR3 nucleotides read TGTGCCAGCAGCTCGGGTTATCAGCCCCAGCATTTT.

For the CDR3, the DNA is TGTGCCAGCAGCTTATCGAGCAATCAGCCCCAGCATTTT. Translating gives CASSLSSNQPQHF. This chain links TRBV7-3 with TRBJ1-5; D gene uncertain. V was cut by 2 bases and J by 1 base, with 3 bases left in between. The CDR3 is 13 residues long. Germline CDR1 SGHTA, CDR2 FQGTGA.

The V call is TRBV28, the J call TRBJ1-5; tentative D call: TRBD1 (5 bases). V lost 6 bases and J 9 bases, leaving 15 bases between the germline ends. CDR3 size: 13 residues. Germline V gene data show CDR1 as MDHEN and CDR2 as SYDVKM. CDR3 bases: TGTGCCAGCAGCCTAGGGGTTAGACTGCCCCAGCATTTT. Encoded protein: CASSLGVRLPQHF. Full variable domain (rest looked up from reference TRBV28 and TRBJ1-5): DVKVTQSSRYLVKRTGEKVFLECVQDMDHENMFWYRQDPGLGLRLIYFSYDVKMKEKGDIPEGYSVSREKKERFSLILESASTNQTSMYLCASSLGVRLPQHFGDGTRLSIL.